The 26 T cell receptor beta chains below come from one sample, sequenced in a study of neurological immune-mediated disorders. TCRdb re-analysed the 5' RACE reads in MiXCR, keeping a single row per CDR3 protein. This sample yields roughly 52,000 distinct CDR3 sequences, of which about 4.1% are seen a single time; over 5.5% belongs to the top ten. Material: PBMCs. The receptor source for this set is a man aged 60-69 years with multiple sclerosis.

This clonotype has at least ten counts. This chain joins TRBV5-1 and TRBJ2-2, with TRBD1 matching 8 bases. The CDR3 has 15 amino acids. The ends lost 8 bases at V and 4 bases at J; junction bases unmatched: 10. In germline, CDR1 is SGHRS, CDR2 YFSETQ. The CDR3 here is CASSPDRVGTGELFF. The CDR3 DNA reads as TGCGCCAGTTCTCCGGACAGGGTTGGCACCGGGGAGCTGTTTTTT.

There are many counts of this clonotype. The CDR3 DNA reads TGCGCCAGCAGCTTGGAGTGGGCAGATACGCAGTATTTT. This gives the protein CASSLEWADTQYF. The chain carries TRBV5-1 and TRBJ2-3; D is uncertain. V lost 0 bases and J lost 4, with 6 bases in between. The CDR3 is made up of 13 amino acids. Germline values: CDR1 SGHRS, CDR2 YFSETQ.

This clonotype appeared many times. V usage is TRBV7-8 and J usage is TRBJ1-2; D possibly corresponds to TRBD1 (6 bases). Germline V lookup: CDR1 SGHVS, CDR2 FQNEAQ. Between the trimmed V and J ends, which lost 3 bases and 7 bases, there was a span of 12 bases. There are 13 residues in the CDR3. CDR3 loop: CASSFEGVAGYTF. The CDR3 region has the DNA TGTGCCAGCAGCTTTGAGGGGGTTGCTGGCTACACCTTC.

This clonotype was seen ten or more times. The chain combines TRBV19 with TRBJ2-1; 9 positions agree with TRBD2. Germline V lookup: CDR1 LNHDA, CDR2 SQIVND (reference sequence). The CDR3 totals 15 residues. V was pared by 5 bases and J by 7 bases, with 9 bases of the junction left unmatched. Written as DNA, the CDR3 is TGTGCCAGTAGTTGGAATAGCGGGAGATTGAATGAGCAGTTCTTC. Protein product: CASSWNSGRLNEQFF.

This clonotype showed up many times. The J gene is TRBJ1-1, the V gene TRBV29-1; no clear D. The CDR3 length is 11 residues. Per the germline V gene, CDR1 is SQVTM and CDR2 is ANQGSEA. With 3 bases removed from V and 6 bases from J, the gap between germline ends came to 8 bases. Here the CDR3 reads CSVDPEAEAFF. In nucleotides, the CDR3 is TGCAGCGTTGATCCGGAGGCTGAAGCTTTCTTT.

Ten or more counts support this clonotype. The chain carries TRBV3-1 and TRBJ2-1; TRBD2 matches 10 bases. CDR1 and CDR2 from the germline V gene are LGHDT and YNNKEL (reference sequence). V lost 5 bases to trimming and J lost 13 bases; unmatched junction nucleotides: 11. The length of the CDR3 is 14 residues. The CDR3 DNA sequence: TGTGCCAGCAGCTCAGCGGGAGGGTCCTCGCTACAGTTCTTC. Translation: CASSSAGGSSLQFF.

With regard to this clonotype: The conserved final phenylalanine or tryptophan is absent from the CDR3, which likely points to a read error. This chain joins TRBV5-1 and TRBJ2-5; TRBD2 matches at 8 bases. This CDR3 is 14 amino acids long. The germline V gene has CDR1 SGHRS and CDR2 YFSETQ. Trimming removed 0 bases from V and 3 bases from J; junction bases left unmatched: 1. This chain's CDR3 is CASSLVSGEETQYN. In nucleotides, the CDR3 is TGCGCCAGCAGCTTGGTTAGCGGGGAAGAGACCCAGTACAAC.

CDR3 DNA: TGTGCCAGCCTCGACCCGGGACAGACCTTCGGGCAGTTCTTC. Residues: CASLDPGQTFGQFF. The genes are TRBV6-1 and TRBJ2-1, with 7 bases that match TRBD1. J gave up 12 bases and V 8 bases, and 16 bases lay outside the gene matches. CDR3 size: 14 residues. Germline CDR1 MNHNS, CDR2 SASEGT.

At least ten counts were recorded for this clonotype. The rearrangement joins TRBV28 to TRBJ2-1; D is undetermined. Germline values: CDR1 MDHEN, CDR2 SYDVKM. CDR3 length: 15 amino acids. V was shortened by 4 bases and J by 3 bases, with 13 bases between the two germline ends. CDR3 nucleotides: TGTGCCAGCAGTTCGTTAGTTCCCGTCTACAATGAGCAGTTCTTC. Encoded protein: CASSSLVPVYNEQFF.

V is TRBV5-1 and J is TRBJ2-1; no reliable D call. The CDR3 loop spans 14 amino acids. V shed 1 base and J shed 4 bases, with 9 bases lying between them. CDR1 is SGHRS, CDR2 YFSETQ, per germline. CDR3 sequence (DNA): TGCGCCAGCAGCTTGTTAGGCGCGTACAATGAGCAGTTCTTC. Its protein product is CASSLLGAYNEQFF.

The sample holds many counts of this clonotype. The CDR3 region is CASSPGPVPGEKLFF. CDR3 in DNA: TGTGCCAGCAGCCCCGGACCTGTGCCGGGTGAAAAACTGTTTTTT. The chain carries TRBV7-7 and TRBJ1-4; D gene unclear. This CDR3 contains 15 residues. Germline CDR1 is SSHAT and CDR2 is FNYEAQ (reference sequence). The V and J ends lost 5 bases and 7 bases respectively, with 17 bases between them. The variable domain in full, with the rest retrieved from reference TRBV7-7 and TRBJ1-4, is GAGVSQSPRYKVTKRGQDVTLRCDPISSHATLYWYQQALGQGPEFLTYFNYEAQPDKSGLPSDRFSAERPEGSISTLTIQRTEQRDSAMYRCASSPGPVPGEKLFFGSGTQLSVL.

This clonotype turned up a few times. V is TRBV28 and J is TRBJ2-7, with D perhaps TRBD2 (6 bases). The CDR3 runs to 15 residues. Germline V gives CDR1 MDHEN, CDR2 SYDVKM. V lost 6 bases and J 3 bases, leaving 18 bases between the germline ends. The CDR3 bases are TGTGCCAGCAGCCCCTGGTCCGGGAGTCACTACGAGCAGTACTTC. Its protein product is CASSPWSGSHYEQYF.

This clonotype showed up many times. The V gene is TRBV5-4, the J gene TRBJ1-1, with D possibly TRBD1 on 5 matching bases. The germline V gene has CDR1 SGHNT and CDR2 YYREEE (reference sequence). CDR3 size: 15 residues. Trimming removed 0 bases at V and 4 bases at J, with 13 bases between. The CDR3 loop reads CASSLGWGGITEAFF. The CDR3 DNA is TGTGCCAGCAGCTTGGGTTGGGGCGGTATCACTGAAGCTTTCTTT.

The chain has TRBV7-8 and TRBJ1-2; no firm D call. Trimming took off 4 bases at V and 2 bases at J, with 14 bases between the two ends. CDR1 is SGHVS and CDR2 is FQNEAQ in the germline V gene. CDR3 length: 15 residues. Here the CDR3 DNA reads TGTGCCAGCAGCTCTCTGATGGAATCCAACTATGGCTACACCTTC. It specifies CASSSLMESNYGYTF.

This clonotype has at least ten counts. CDR3: CSASRSDRNEQFF. The CDR3 DNA sequence: TGCAGTGCTAGTCGTAGCGATAGAAATGAGCAGTTCTTC. This chain joins TRBV20-1 and TRBJ2-1, with TRBD2 as a possible D gene (5 bases). CDR1 and CDR2 (germline): DFQATT, SNEGSKA (reference sequence). The V end lost 3 bases, the J end lost 7 bases, and 13 bases lay between the germline ends. The CDR3 sequence is 13 residues long.

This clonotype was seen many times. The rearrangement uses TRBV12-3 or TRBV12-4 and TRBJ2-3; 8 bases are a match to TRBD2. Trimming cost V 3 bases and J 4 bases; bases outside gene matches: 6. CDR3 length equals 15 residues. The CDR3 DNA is TGTGCCAGCAGTTTCTCGGGAGGGCCGGCAGATACGCAGTATTTT. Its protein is CASSFSGGPADTQYF.

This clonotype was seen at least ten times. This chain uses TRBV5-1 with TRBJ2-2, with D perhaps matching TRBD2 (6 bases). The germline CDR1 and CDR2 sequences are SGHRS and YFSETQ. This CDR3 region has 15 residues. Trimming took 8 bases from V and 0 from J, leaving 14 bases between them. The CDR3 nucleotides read TGCGCCAGTAGCGAAACGGGGGCGAACACCGGGGAGCTGTTTTTT. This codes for CASSETGANTGELFF.

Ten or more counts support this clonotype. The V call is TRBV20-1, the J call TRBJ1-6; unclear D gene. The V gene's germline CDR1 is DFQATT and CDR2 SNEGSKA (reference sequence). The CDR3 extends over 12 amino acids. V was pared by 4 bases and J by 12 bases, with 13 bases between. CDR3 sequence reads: CSAKWVVQPLHF. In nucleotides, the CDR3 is TGCAGTGCTAAGTGGGTGGTTCAACCCCTCCACTTT.

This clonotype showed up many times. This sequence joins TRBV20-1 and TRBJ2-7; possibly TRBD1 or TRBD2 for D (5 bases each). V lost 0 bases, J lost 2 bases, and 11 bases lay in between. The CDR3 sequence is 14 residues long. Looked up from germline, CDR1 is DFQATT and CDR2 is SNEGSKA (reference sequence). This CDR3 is CSARDRDHPYEQYF. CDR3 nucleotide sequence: TGCAGTGCTAGAGACCGGGACCATCCCTACGAGCAGTACTTC.

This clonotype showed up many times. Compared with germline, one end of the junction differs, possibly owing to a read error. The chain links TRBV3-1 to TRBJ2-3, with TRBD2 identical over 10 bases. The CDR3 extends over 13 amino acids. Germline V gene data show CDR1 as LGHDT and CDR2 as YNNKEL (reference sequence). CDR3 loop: CASSQDRGSGGTF. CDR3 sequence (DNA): TGTGCCAGCAGCCAAGATCGGGGTAGCGGGGGGACTTTT.

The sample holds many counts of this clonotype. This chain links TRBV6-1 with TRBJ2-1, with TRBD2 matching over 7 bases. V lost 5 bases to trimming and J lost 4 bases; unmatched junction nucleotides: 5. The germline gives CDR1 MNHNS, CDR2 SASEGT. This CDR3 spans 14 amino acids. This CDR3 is CASSIAGVYNEQFF. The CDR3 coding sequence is TGTGCCAGCAGTATAGCGGGTGTTTACAATGAGCAGTTCTTC.

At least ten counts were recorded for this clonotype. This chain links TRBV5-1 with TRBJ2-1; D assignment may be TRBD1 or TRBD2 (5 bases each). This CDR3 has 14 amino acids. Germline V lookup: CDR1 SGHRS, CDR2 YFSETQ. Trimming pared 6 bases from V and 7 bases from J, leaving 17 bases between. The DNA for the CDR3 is TGCGCCAGCACCCTGGAGAGGGGCGGGAATGAGCAGTTCTTC. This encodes CASTLERGGNEQFF.

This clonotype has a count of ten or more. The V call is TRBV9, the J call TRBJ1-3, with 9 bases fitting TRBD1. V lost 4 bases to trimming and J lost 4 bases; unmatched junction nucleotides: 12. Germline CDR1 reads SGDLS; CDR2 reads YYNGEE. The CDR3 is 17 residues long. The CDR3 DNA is TGTGCCAGCAGCTCGGGACAGGGCGGAAGGATCGGAAACACCATATATTTT. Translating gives CASSSGQGGRIGNTIYF. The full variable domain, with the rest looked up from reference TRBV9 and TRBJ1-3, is DSGVTQTPKHLITATGQRVTLRCSPRSGDLSVYWYQQSLDQGLQFLIQYYNGEERAKGNILERFSAQQFPDLHSELNLSSLELGDSALYFCASSSGQGGRIGNTIYFGEGSWLTVV.

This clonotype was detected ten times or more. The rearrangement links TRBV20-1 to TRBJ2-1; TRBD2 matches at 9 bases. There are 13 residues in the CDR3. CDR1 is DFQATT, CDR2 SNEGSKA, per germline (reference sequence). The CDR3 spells CSPKGLAGQEQFF. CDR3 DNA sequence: TGCAGCCCCAAGGGGCTAGCGGGACAAGAGCAGTTCTTC.

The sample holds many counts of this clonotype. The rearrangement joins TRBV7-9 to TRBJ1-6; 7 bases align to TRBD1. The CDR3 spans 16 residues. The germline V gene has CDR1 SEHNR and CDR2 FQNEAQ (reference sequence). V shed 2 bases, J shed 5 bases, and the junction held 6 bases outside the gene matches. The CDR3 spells CASSLRQGPNNSPLHF. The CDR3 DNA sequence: TGTGCCAGCAGCTTACGACAGGGACCGAATAATTCACCCCTCCACTTT. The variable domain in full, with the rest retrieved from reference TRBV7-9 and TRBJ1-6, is DTGVSQNPRHKITKRGQNVTFRCDPISEHNRLYWYRQTLGQGPEFLTYFQNEAQLEKSRLLSDRFSAERPKGSFSTLEIQRTEQGDSAMYLCASSLRQGPNNSPLHFGNGTRLTVT.

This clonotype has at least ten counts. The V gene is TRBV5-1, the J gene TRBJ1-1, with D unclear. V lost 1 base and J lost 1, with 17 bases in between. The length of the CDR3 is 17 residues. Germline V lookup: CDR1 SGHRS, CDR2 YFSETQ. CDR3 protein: CASSLRPLPEGNTEAFF. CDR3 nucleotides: TGCGCCAGCAGCTTGAGACCGTTGCCGGAAGGGAACACTGAAGCTTTCTTT.